This T cell receptor (beta chain) was profiled in a study of radiotherapy plus CTLA-4 blockade in lung cancer (dated by TCRdb to the late 2010s). Regarding the study in general: Objective responses were observed in 18% of enrolled patients, and disease control was achieved in 25% to 35%. Results and caveats for the whole study, not just this receptor: TCR clones derived from tumors expanded in peripheral blood after treatment with radiotherapy and ipilimumab. Early dynamic changes in blood T cell clones, together with increased serum interferon-beta after radiation, were reported as the strongest predictors of response.

The junction shows trimming of 2 bases on V and 7 bases on J, plus 11 bases between the germline ends. The CDR3, from cysteine to phenylalanine, totals 13 residues. Kept here is only the CDR3 DNA, which spans 39 bases and is read in frame from base 1. Reading the germline V gene gives CDR1 SGHTA and CDR2 FQGTGA. The library came from the immunoSEQ multiplex PCR assay. TCRdb limited this immuneACCESS table to in-frame rearrangements with V and J called. A share of clones is missing; checked studies link under half to unresolved V genes, and the rest is unexplained. The sample table contains more than 90,000 clones; only one count was recorded for approximately 80% of them. Around 3.3% of the sample goes to the ten largest clones. Of note for this clone: The target of this receptor is not known. No clone much larger than this one lies a single base away; base qualities are absent.

In this study, focal radiation therapy paired with CTLA-4 blockade (ipilimumab) was tested in patients who had chemo-refractory metastatic non-small-cell lung cancer. The V and J segments used are TRBV7-3 and TRBJ1-2; TRBD1 is perhaps the D gene, given 6 matching bases. The source was peripheral blood, collected from a patient treated with radiotherapy plus ipilimumab. The TCR originated in a human donor with non-small cell lung cancer that progressed on radiotherapy plus ipilimumab. Some clones in this sample may be carry-over from other donors' samples. The DNA reads as follows: TGTGCCAGCAGCTTACCGGGGGCTAGTGGCTACACCTTC. This translates into CASSLPGASGYTF.